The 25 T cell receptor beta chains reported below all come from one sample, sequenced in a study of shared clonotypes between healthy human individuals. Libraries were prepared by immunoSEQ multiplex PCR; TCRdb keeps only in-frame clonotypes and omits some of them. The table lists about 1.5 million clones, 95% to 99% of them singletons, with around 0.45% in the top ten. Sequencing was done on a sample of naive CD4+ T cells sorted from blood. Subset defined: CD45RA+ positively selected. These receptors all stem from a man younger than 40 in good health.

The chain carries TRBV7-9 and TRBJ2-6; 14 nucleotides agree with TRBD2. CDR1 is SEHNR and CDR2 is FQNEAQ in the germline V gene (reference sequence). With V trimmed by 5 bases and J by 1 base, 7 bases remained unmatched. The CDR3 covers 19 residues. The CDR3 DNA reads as TGTGCCAGCAGCGCTCCCGGGACTAGCGGGAGTTCTGGGGCCAACGTCCTGACTTTC. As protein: CASSAPGTSGSSGANVLTF. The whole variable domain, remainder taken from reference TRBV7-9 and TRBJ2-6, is DTGVSQNPRHKITKRGQNVTFRCDPISEHNRLYWYRQTLGQGPEFLTYFQNEAQLEKSRLLSDRFSAERPKGSFSTLEIQRTEQGDSAMYLCASSAPGTSGSSGANVLTFGAGSRLTVL.

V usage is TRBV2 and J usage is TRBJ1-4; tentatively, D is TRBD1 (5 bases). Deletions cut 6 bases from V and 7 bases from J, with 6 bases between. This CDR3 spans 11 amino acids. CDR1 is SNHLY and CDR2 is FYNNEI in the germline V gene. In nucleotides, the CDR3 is TGTGCCAGCAGCAGGGCTGAAAAACTGTTTTTT. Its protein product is CASSRAEKLFF.

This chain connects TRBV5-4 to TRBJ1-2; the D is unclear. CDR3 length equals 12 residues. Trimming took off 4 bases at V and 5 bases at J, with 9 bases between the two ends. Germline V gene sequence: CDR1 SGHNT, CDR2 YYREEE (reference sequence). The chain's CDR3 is CASSGESYGYTF. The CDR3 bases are TGTGCCAGCAGCGGGGAGAGTTATGGCTACACCTTC.

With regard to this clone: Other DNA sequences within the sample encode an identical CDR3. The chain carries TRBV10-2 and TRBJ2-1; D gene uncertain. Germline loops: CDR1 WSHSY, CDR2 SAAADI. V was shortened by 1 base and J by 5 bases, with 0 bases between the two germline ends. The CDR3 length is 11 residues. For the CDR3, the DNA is TGCGCCAGCAGTGAGTACAATGAGCAGTTCTTC. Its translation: CASSEYNEQFF.

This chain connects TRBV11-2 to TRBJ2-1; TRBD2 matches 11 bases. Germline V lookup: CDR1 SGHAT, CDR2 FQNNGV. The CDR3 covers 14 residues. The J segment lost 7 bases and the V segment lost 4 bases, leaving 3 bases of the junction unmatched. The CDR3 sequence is CASSYTSGSNEQFF. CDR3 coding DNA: TGTGCCAGCAGCTATACTAGCGGGAGTAATGAGCAGTTCTTC.

In nucleotides, the CDR3 is TGTGCCAGCACCCTTGGGGGACTAGTTTCCTACGAGCAGTACTTC. Encoded protein: CASTLGGLVSYEQYF. The chain employs TRBV28 and TRBJ2-7; TRBD2 aligns across 8 bases. From germline, CDR1 is MDHEN and CDR2 SYDVKM. The CDR3 covers 15 residues. Trimming at V came to 7 bases and at J to 1 base, leaving 9 bases not matched to a gene.

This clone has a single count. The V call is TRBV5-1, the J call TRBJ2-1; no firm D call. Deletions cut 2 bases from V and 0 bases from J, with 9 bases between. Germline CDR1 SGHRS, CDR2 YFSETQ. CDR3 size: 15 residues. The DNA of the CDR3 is TGCGCCAGCAGCTTTAAAGGTAGCTCCTACAATGAGCAGTTCTTC. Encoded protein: CASSFKGSSYNEQFF.

CDR3 coding DNA: TGTGCCAGCAGCTTCACAGGCCTACACTCTGGGGCCAACGTCCTGACTTTC. It codes for CASSFTGLHSGANVLTF. The chain is built from TRBV5-6 and TRBJ2-6; tentatively, D is TRBD1 (5 bases). From germline, CDR1 is SGHDT and CDR2 YYEEEE. Trimming pared 2 bases from V and 0 bases from J, leaving 12 bases between. The CDR3 loop spans 17 amino acids.

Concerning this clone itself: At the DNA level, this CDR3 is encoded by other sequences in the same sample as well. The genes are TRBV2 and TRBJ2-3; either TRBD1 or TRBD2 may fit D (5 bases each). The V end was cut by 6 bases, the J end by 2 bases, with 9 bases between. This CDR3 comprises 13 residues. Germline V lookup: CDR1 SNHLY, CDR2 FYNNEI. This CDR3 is CASSGDLTDTQYF. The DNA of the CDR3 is TGTGCCAGCAGCGGGGACCTCACAGATACGCAGTATTTT.

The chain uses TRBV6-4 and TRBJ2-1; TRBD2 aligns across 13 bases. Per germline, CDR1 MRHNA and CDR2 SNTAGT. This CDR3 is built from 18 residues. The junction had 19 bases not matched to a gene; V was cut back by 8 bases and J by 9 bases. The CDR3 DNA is TGTGCCAGCCTTTTCTCGACTAGCGGGAGGTATATCGGAGGTGAGCAGTTCTTC. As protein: CASLFSTSGRYIGGEQFF.

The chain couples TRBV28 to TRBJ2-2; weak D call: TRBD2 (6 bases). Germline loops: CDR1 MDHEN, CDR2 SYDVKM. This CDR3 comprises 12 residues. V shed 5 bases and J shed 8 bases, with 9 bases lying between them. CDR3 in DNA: TGTGCCAGCAGTCGGAGGGGAGGGGAGCTGTTTTTT. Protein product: CASSRRGGELFF.

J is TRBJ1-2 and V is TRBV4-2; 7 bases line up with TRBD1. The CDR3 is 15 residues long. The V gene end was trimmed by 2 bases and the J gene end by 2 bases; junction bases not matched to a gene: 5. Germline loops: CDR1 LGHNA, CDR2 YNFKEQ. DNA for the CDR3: TGTGCCAGCAGCCAACCGGGACAGTTAAACTATGGCTACACCTTC. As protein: CASSQPGQLNYGYTF.

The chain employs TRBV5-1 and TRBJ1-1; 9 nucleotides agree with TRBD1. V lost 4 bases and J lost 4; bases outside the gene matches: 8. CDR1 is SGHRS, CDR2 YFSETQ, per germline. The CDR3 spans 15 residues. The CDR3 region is CASSPRQGGGTEAFF. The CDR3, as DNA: TGCGCCAGCAGCCCCAGACAGGGGGGCGGCACTGAAGCTTTCTTT. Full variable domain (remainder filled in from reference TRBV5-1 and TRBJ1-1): KAGVTQTPRYLIKTRGQQVTLSCSPISGHRSVSWYQQTPGQGLQFLFEYFSETQRNKGNFPGRFSGRQFSNSRSEMNVSTLELGDSALYLCASSPRQGGGTEAFFGQGTRLTVV.

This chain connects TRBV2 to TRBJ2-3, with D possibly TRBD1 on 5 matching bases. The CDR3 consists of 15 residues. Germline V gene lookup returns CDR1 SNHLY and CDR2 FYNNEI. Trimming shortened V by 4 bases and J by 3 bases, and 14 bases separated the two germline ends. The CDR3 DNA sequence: TGTGCCAGCAGTGTAACAGGCTTTCGGACAGATACGCAGTATTTT. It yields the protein CASSVTGFRTDTQYF.

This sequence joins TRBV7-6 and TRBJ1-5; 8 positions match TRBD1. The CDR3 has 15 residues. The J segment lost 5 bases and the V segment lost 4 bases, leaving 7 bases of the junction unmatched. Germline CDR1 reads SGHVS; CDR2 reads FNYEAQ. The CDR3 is CASSSGQGGHQPQHF. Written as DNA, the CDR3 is TGTGCCAGCAGCTCTGGACAGGGTGGCCATCAGCCCCAGCATTTT.

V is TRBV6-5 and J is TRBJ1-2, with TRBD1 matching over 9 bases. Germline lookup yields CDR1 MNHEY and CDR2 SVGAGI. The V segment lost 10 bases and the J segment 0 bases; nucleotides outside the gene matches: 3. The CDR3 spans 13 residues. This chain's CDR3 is CATRTGANYGYTF. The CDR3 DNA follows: TGTGCCACGAGGACAGGGGCTAACTATGGCTACACCTTC.

CDR3 region: CASGTPYTDTQYF. Here the CDR3 DNA reads TGTGCCAGCGGGACGCCCTACACAGATACGCAGTATTTT. The V call is TRBV7-6, the J call TRBJ2-3; D might be TRBD1 or TRBD2, each matching 5 bases. CDR1 and CDR2 from the germline V gene are SGHVS and FNYEAQ. Trimming took off 8 bases at V and 2 bases at J, with 11 bases between the two ends. The CDR3 has 13 residues.

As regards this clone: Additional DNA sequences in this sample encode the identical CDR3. In nucleotides, the CDR3 is TGTGCCAGCAGCCTACAGGGGTACACTGAAGCTTTCTTT. Its protein product is CASSLQGYTEAFF. V gene TRBV28 combines with J gene TRBJ1-1, with 7 bases lining up with TRBD1. The CDR3 spans 13 residues. CDR1 and CDR2 (germline): MDHEN, SYDVKM. The V and J ends lost 6 bases and 3 bases, in that order; junction bases with no gene match: 4.

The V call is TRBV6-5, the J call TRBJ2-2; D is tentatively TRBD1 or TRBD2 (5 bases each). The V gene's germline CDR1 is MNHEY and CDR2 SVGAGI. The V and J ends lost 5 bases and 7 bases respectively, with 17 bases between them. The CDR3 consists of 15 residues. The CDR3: CASSTRGVVNGELFF. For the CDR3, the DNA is TGTGCCAGCAGTACCCGAGGGGTCGTGAACGGGGAGCTGTTTTTT.

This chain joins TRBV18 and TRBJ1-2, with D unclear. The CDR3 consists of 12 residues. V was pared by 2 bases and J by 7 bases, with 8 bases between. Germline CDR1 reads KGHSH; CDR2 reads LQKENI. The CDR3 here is CASSPRSGGYTF. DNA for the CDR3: TGTGCCAGCTCACCAAGGAGTGGTGGCTACACCTTC.

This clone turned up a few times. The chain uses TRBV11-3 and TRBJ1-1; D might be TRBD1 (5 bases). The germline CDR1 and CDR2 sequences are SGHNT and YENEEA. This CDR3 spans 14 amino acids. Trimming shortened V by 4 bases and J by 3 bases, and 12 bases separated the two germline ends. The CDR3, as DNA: TGTGCCAGCAGCTCCGGCAGGGAGTACACTGAAGCTTTCTTT. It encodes CASSSGREYTEAFF.

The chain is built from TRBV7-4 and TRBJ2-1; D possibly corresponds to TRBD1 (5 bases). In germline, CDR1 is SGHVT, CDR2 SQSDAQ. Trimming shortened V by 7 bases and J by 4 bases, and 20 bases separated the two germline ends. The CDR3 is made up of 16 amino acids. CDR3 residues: CASNQLGASFYNEQFF. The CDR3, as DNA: TGTGCCAGCAATCAGCTTGGGGCCTCCTTTTACAATGAGCAGTTCTTC.

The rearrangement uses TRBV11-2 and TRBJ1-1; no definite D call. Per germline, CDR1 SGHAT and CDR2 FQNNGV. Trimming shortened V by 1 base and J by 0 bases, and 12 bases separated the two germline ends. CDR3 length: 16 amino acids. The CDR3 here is CASSLVPVPVNTEAFF. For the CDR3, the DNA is TGTGCCAGCAGCTTAGTGCCAGTCCCGGTGAACACTGAAGCTTTCTTT.

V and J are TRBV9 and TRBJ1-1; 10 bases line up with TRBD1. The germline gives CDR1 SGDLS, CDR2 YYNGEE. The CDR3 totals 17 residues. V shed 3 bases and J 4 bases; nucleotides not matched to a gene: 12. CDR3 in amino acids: CASSARDRGRFGTEAFF. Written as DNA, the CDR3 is TGTGCCAGCAGCGCCCGGGACAGGGGCCGCTTTGGCACTGAAGCTTTCTTT.

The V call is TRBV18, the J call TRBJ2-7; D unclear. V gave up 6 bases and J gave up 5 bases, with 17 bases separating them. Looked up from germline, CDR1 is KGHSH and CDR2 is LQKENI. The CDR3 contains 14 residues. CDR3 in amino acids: CASSRASRSNEQYF. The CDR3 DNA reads TGTGCCAGCTCCCGGGCATCACGGAGCAACGAGCAGTACTTC. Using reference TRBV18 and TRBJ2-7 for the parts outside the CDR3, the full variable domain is NAGVMQNPRHLVRRRGQEARLRCSPMKGHSHVYWYRQLPEEGLKFMVYLQKENIIDESGMPKERFSAEFPKEGPSILRIQQVVRGDSAAYFCASSRASRSNEQYFGPGTRLTVT.